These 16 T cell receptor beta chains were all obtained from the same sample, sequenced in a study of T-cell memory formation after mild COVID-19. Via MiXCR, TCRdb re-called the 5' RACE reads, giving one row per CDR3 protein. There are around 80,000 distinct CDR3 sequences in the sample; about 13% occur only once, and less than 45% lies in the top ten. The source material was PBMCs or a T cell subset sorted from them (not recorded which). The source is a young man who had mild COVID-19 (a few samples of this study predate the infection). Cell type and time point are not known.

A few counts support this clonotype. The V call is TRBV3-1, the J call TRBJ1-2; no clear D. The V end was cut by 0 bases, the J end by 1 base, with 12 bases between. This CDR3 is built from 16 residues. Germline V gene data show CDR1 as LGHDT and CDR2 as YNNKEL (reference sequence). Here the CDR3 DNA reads TGTGCCAGCAGCCAAGATTGGGCCACCTATAACTATGGCTACACCTTC. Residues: CASSQDWATYNYGYTF.

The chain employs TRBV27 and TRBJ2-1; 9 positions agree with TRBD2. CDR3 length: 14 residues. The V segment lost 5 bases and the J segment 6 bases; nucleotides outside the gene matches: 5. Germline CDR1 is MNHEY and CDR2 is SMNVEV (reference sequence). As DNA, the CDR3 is TGTGCCAGCAGTATATTAGCGGGAGTCAATGAGCAGTTCTTC. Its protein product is CASSILAGVNEQFF.

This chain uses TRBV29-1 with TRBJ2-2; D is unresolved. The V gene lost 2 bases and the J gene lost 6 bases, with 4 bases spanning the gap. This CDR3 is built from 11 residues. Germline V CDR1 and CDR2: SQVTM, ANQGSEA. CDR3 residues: CSVEQAGELFF. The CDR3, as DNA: TGCAGCGTTGAACAGGCCGGGGAGCTGTTTTTT.

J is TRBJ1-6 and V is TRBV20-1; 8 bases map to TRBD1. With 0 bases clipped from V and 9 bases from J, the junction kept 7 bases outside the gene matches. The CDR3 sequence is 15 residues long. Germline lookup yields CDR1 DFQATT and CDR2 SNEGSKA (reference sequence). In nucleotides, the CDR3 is TGCAGTGCTAGAGAACCGACAGGGGCGGTTTCACCCCTCCACTTT. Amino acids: CSAREPTGAVSPLHF.

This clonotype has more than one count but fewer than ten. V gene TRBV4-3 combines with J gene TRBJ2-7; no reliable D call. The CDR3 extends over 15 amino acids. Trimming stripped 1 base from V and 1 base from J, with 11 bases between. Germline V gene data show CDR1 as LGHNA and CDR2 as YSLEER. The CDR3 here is CASSQGSSRSYEQYF. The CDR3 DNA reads TGCGCCAGCAGCCAAGGTTCGTCGAGGTCCTACGAGCAGTACTTC.

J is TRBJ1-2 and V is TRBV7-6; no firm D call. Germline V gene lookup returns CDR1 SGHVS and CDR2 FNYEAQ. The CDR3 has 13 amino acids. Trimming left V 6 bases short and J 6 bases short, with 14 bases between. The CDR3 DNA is TGTGCCAGCAGTTCCACCTTGTTGAATGGCTACACCTTC. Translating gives CASSSTLLNGYTF.

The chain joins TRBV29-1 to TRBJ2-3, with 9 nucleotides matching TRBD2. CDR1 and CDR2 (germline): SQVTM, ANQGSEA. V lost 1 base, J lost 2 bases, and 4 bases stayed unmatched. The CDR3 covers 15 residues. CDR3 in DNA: TGCAGCGTTGAAGTAGCGGGGGAGAACACAGATACGCAGTATTTT. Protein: CSVEVAGENTDTQYF.

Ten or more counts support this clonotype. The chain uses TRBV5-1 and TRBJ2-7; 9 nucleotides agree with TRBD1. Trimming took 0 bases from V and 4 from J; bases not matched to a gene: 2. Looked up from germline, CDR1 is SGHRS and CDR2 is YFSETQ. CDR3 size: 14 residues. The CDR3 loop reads CASSLEGQGYEQYF. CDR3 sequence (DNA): TGCGCCAGCAGCTTGGAGGGACAGGGTTACGAGCAGTACTTC.

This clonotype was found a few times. The CDR3 loop is CASSLGYIVPRTNNEQFF. CDR3 bases: TGTGCCAGCAGCTTAGGCTATATCGTGCCACGAACCAACAATGAGCAGTTCTTC. The rearrangement uses TRBV13 and TRBJ2-1, with D uncertain. The CDR3 consists of 18 residues. The germline V and J ends were trimmed by 0 bases and 5 bases, with 20 bases remaining between them. From germline, CDR1 is PRHDT and CDR2 FYEKMQ (reference sequence).

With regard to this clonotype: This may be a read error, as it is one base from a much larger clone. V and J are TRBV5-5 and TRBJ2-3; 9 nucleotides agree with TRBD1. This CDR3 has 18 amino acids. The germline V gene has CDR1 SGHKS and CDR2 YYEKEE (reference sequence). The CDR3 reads CSSSYVGQGYFRTDTQYF. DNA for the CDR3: TGTTCCAGCAGCTATGTGGGACAGGGATACTTCCGCACAGATACGCAGTATTTT.

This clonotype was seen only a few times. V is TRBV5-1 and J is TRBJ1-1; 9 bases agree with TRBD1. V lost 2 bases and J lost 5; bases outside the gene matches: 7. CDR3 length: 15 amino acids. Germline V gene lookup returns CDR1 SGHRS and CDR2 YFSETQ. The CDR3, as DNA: TGCGCCAGCAGCTTTAGAAGGACAGGGGATACTGAAGCTTTCTTT. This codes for CASSFRRTGDTEAFF.

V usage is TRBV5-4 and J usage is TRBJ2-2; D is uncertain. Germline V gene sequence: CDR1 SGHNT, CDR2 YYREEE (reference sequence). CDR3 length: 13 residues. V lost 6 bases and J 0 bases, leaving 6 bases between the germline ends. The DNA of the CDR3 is TGTGCCAGCACGCCATCGAACACCGGGGAGCTGTTTTTT. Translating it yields CASTPSNTGELFF.

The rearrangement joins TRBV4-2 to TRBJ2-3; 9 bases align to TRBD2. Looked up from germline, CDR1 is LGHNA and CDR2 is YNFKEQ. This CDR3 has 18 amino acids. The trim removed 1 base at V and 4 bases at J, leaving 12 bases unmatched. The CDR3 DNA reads TGTGCCAGCAGCCAAGGAGGAAGTCTAGCGGGGTTGGCAGATACGCAGTATTTT. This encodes CASSQGGSLAGLADTQYF.

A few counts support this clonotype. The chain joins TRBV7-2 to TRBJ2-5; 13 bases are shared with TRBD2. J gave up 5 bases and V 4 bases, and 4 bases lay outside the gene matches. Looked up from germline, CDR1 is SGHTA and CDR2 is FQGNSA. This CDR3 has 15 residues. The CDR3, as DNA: TGTGCCAGCAGCTCTTGGACTAGCGGGGGCGAGACCCAGTACTTC. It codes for CASSSWTSGGETQYF.

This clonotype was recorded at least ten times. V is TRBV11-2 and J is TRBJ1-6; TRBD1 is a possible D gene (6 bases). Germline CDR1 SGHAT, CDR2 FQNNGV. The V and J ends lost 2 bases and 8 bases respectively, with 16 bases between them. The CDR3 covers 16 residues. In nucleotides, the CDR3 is TGTGCCAGCAGCTTATGGCCGACCTCAGGGGATTCACCCCTCCACTTT. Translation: CASSLWPTSGDSPLHF.

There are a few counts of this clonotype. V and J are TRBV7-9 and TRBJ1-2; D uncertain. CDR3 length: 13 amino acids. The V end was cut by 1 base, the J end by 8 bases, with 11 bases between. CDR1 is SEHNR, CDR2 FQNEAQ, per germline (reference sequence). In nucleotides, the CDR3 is TGTGCCAGCAGCTTAGGAGGTCTGGGAGGCTACACCTTC. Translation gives CASSLGGLGGYTF.